Only one count was recorded for the clone carrying this T cell receptor beta chain. The repertoire was sequenced with immunoSEQ multiplex PCR; TCRdb's copy has only in-frame clones and lacks some. Of over 100,000 clones listed, approximately 85% are singletons. This sample was taken from a study of T cell responses to AZD1222 COVID-19 vaccine. This CDR3 is 13 amino acids long. V was clipped by 2 bases and J by 5 bases, with 7 bases between them. Germline CDR1 and CDR2: SGDLS and YYNGEE. The sample consisted of peripheral blood, taken 28 days after the second dose of the MenACWY control vaccine. The receptor was derived from an adult who received the MenACWY meningococcal vaccine as a control. The V call is TRBV9, the J call TRBJ2-2; no clear D gene. The CDR3, as DNA: TGTGCCAGCAGCGTGTCCTTTACCGGGGAGCTGTTTTTT. The encoded protein is CASSVSFTGELFF.